This TCR beta chain was sequenced for a study of T-cell memory formation after mild COVID-19. For the study at large: TCR clusters largely stayed donor specific. Regarding the study as a whole: Shrinking CD4+ clones were chiefly CM and EM; CD8+ ones were chiefly EMRA. Pre-infection memory already had some responding clones, implying cross-reactive memory joined.

From the 5' RACE reads, TCRdb called clonotypes with MiXCR, one entry per CDR3 protein. This sample yields over 450,000 distinct CDR3 sequences, of which 20% are seen a single time; roughly an eighth belongs to the top ten. This CDR3 is 17 amino acids long. J lost 3 bases, V lost 3 bases, and 7 bases had no gene match. To note about this clonotype: Its specificity is unknown.

This TCR was recovered from an adult woman who had mild COVID-19 (a few samples of this study predate the infection). Cell type and time point are not known. This chain uses TRBV12-3 or TRBV12-4 with TRBJ2-3; 12 nucleotides match TRBD2. The material sequenced was PBMCs or a T cell subset sorted from them (not recorded which). The CDR3 DNA reads TGTGCCAGCAGTTTCGGGCCTAGCGGGAGGGTAACAGATACGCAGTATTTT. Its translation: CASSFGPSGRVTDTQYF.